These 27 T cell receptor beta chains were all obtained from the same sample, sequenced in a study of STAT3 mutations in large granular lymphocyte leukemia. General study findings and limits: Every T-cell large granular lymphocyte leukemia patient had at least one immunodominant TCR beta clonotype.

Their antigen targets remain unknown. Sequencing was performed with immunoSEQ multiplex PCR; in TCRdb, only in-frame clones are kept and a portion is missing. The sample lists roughly 40,000 clones; around 80% were seen once. What was sequenced was PBMCs. The receptor set was obtained from a human donor with T large granular lymphocyte leukemia. Some clones in this sample may be carry-over from other donors' samples.

The chain uses TRBV16 and TRBJ1-6, with TRBD1 as a possible D gene (5 bases). The V gene lost 6 bases and the J gene lost 6 bases, with 15 bases spanning the gap. This CDR3 has 15 amino acids. Germline V gene sequence: CDR1 KGHSY, CDR2 FQNENV. The CDR3 sequence: CASRTQGISNSPLHF. Written as DNA, the CDR3 is TGTGCCAGCAGGACTCAGGGAATTAGTAATTCACCCCTCCACTTT. The full variable domain, with the rest looked up from reference TRBV16 and TRBJ1-6, is GEEVAQTPKHLVRGEGQKAKLYCAPIKGHSYVFWYQQVLKNEFKFLISFQNENVFDETGMPKERFSAKCLPNSPCSLEIQATKLEDSAVYFCASRTQGISNSPLHFGNGTRLTVT.

CDR3 region: CASSLAASGGRETQYF. The CDR3 DNA reads TGCGCCAGCAGCTTGGCGGCTAGCGGGGGCAGGGAGACCCAGTACTTC. J is TRBJ2-5 and V is TRBV5-1; 10 nucleotides line up with TRBD2. Germline V CDR1 and CDR2: SGHRS, YFSETQ. This CDR3 region has 16 residues. V lost 0 bases to trimming and J lost 5 bases; unmatched junction nucleotides: 7.

The chain joins TRBV4-1 to TRBJ1-3; D gene unclear. The length of the CDR3 is 17 residues. Germline lookup yields CDR1 MGHRA and CDR2 YSYEKL. V was shortened by 3 bases and J by 4 bases, with 19 bases between the two germline ends. CDR3 amino acids: CASSQAVNPGAGNTIYF. The CDR3 nucleotides read TGCGCCAGCAGCCAGGCCGTTAACCCGGGCGCCGGAAACACCATATATTTT.

The chain uses TRBV29-1 and TRBJ2-2; TRBD1 matches 11 bases. J was trimmed by 8 bases and V by 7 bases; bases with no gene match: 9. CDR3 length: 14 amino acids. CDR1 and CDR2 from the germline V gene are SQVTM and ANQGSEA. Here the CDR3 DNA reads TGCAGCGCTCGGACAGGGGGCATGGGAGGGGAGCTGTTTTTT. This gives the protein CSARTGGMGGELFF.

This clone was counted a few times. The J gene is TRBJ1-2, the V gene TRBV11-2, with D possibly being TRBD1 (6 bases). The CDR3 runs to 13 residues. Trimming stripped 5 bases from V and 3 bases from J, with 10 bases between. From germline, CDR1 is SGHAT and CDR2 FQNNGV. CDR3 protein: CASSIQGHYGYTF. CDR3 nucleotides: TGTGCCAGCAGCATACAGGGTCACTATGGCTACACCTTC.

The J gene is TRBJ1-3, the V gene TRBV5-3; D gene uncertain. TRBV5-3 is classed as an ORF, of uncertain function. CDR3 length: 17 residues. V was trimmed by 2 bases and J by 0 bases, leaving 15 bases between them. CDR3 sequence (DNA): TGTGCCAGAAGCTTAACTCAGGAAGGAAACTCTGGAAACACCATATATTTT. This encodes CARSLTQEGNSGNTIYF.

The chain combines TRBV13 with TRBJ2-7; D uncertain. Germline V lookup: CDR1 PRHDT, CDR2 FYEKMQ (reference sequence). The V gene lost 4 bases and the J gene lost 3 bases, with 13 bases spanning the gap. The CDR3 runs to 14 residues. The CDR3 nucleotides read TGTGCCAGCAGCTGGCACCCCGCTAACTACGAGCAGTACTTC. It encodes CASSWHPANYEQYF.

The V and J genes are TRBV15 and TRBJ1-5; D might be TRBD1 (5 bases). Trimming removed 0 bases from V and 7 bases from J, with 10 bases in between. The CDR3 sequence is 14 residues long. Germline CDR1 and CDR2: LNHNV and YYDKDF (reference sequence). CDR3 protein: CATSRDIGDQPQHF. In DNA form, the CDR3 reads TGTGCCACCAGCAGAGATATCGGGGACCAGCCCCAGCATTTT.

This rearrangement joins TRBV5-8 to TRBJ1-1; D is undetermined. Trimming shortened V by 4 bases and J by 0 bases, and 13 bases separated the two germline ends. The CDR3 is 15 residues long. Looked up from germline, CDR1 is SGHTS and CDR2 is YDEGEE. The CDR3 reads CASSPRETLNTEAFF. The DNA of the CDR3 is TGTGCCAGCAGCCCCCGCGAGACTTTGAACACTGAAGCTTTCTTT. The full variable domain, completed using reference TRBV5-8 and TRBJ1-1, is EAGVTQSPTHLIKTRGQQATLRCSPISGHTSVYWYQQALGLGLQFLLWYDEGEERNRGNFPPRFSGRQFPNYSSELNVNALELEDSALYLCASSPRETLNTEAFFGQGTRLTVV.

The J gene is TRBJ1-6, the V gene TRBV18; D is ambiguous. The CDR3 is 13 residues long. The germline V and J ends were trimmed by 3 bases and 11 bases, with 11 bases remaining between them. Germline CDR1 and CDR2: KGHSH and LQKENI. CDR3 sequence: CASSPVESTPLHF. The CDR3 nucleotides read TGTGCCAGCTCACCCGTCGAGTCGACACCCCTCCACTTT.

The chain links TRBV14 to TRBJ2-7; TRBD2 might be the D (5 bases). The CDR3 is 16 amino acids. V dropped 0 bases and J dropped 6 bases, with 18 bases sitting between them. Germline V gives CDR1 SGHDN, CDR2 FVKESK. In DNA form, the CDR3 reads TGTGCCAGCAGCCAAGATTGGAGCTCGCTGAGGGCCGAGCAGTACTTC. Protein: CASSQDWSSLRAEQYF.

This clone turned up a few times. V usage is TRBV14 and J usage is TRBJ1-6, with TRBD1 matching 7 bases. The CDR3 covers 14 residues. Germline CDR1 reads SGHDN; CDR2 reads FVKESK. J gave up 10 bases and V 5 bases, and 8 bases lay outside the gene matches. CDR3 DNA sequence: TGTGCCAGCAGCGAAGGGACAGTAGTCTCACCCCTCCACTTT. Its translation: CASSEGTVVSPLHF.

This clone was picked up a small number of times. V is TRBV6-6 and J is TRBJ2-3, with TRBD1 identical over 9 bases. CDR3 length: 14 amino acids. With V trimmed by 6 bases and J by 5 bases, 6 bases remained unmatched. From germline, CDR1 is MNHNY and CDR2 SVGAGI (reference sequence). The CDR3 bases are TGTGCCAGCAGGGGACAGGGTATGAGAGATACGCAGTATTTT. It is translated as CASRGQGMRDTQYF.

The CDR3 nucleotides read TGTGCCAGCAGTTTATTTGGGGAACAGGGGTACACCGGGGAGCTGTTTTTT. Translating gives CASSLFGEQGYTGELFF. The chain joins TRBV27 to TRBJ2-2; 7 nucleotides align to TRBD1. The CDR3 length is 17 residues. V lost 1 base, J lost 3 bases, and 8 bases stayed unmatched. The germline V gene has CDR1 MNHEY and CDR2 SMNVEV (reference sequence).

The chain has TRBV5-4 and TRBJ1-2, with D hard to call. CDR3 length: 14 amino acids. Germline V gene lookup returns CDR1 SGHNT and CDR2 YYREEE (reference sequence). V was clipped by 5 bases and J by 0 bases, with 11 bases between them. CDR3 region: CASSTEPANYGYTF. The CDR3 DNA reads as TGTGCCAGCAGTACAGAACCAGCTAACTATGGCTACACCTTC.

V and J are TRBV5-1 and TRBJ2-2; maybe TRBD1 (6 bases). The CDR3 loop spans 16 amino acids. Trimming cost V 3 bases and J 2 bases, with 14 bases left between them. Looked up from germline, CDR1 is SGHRS and CDR2 is YFSETQ. The CDR3 bases are TGCGCCAGCAGCTGGCAGGGGACGGATAACACCGGGGAGCTGTTTTTT. This codes for CASSWQGTDNTGELFF.

CDR3 loop: CATDSDSYEQYV. DNA for the CDR3: TGTGCCACCGATTCCGACAGCTACGAGCAGTACGTC. The V gene is TRBV2, the J gene TRBJ2-7; possibly TRBD1 for D (5 bases). Germline V lookup: CDR1 SNHLY, CDR2 FYNNEI. Trimming stripped 10 bases from V and 3 bases from J, with 13 bases between. CDR3 length equals 12 residues.

This clone is categorized as medium-sized (0.01 to 0.1%). V usage is TRBV29-1 and J usage is TRBJ1-1; the match to TRBD1 covers 8 bases. The CDR3 has 13 amino acids. V trimming: 3 bases; J trimming: 7 bases; junction bases outside the gene matches: 7. Germline V gene data show CDR1 as SQVTM and CDR2 as ANQGSEA. Here the CDR3 DNA reads TGCAGCGTTGAGTTGACAGGGGCAGGTGAAGCTTTCTTT. Translated, it gives CSVELTGAGEAFF.

This clone was seen a handful of times. V is TRBV6-1 and J is TRBJ1-2, with a weak D call TRBD1 (6 bases). V lost 3 bases and J lost 8, with 13 bases in between. Germline-derived CDR1 and CDR2 are MNHNS and SASEGT. The CDR3 runs to 13 residues. The CDR3 sequence is CASSESGAWGYTF. CDR3 nucleotide sequence: TGTGCCAGCAGTGAGTCAGGGGCCTGGGGCTACACCTTC.

The CDR3 spells CASSYLNTGELFF. As DNA, the CDR3 is TGTGCCAGCAGTTACTTAAATACCGGGGAGCTGTTTTTT. The chain combines TRBV6-5 with TRBJ2-2; D unclear. This CDR3 region has 13 residues. V lost 1 base and J 5 bases, leaving 5 bases between the germline ends. Per germline, CDR1 MNHEY and CDR2 SVGAGI.

The V and J genes are TRBV4-1 and TRBJ1-1, with D maybe TRBD1 (6 bases). This CDR3 is built from 15 residues. Germline V lookup: CDR1 MGHRA, CDR2 YSYEKL. V lost 0 bases and J 0 bases, leaving 8 bases between the germline ends. This CDR3 is CASSQETGLNTEAFF. For the CDR3, the DNA is TGCGCCAGCAGCCAAGAGACAGGATTGAACACTGAAGCTTTCTTT.

This clone has a single count. This chain uses TRBV5-6 with TRBJ2-5; D is possibly TRBD2 (6 bases). This CDR3 is 15 amino acids long. The germline V and J ends were trimmed by 6 bases and 5 bases, with 20 bases remaining between them. Germline V gives CDR1 SGHDT, CDR2 YYEEEE. The CDR3 DNA reads TGTGCCAGCACCCCGGGGGTCACCCCGAGGGAGACCCAGTACTTC. Its translation is CASTPGVTPRETQYF.

In its sample, this clone was seen once. The V and J genes are TRBV4-1 and TRBJ1-6; D is possibly TRBD1 (6 bases). Trimming removed 1 base from V and 5 bases from J, with 12 bases in between. The CDR3 has 16 amino acids. Germline CDR1 reads MGHRA; CDR2 reads YSYEKL. The CDR3 DNA sequence: TGCGCCAGCAGCCAAGCCCCGAACAGGGATAATTCACCCCTCCACTTT. Its translation: CASSQAPNRDNSPLHF.

V is TRBV7-2 and J is TRBJ2-7, with D uncertain. Germline lookup yields CDR1 SGHTA and CDR2 FQGNSA. Between the trimmed V and J ends, which lost 5 bases and 8 bases, there was a span of 13 bases. CDR3 length: 12 residues. CDR3 sequence: CASSLAVSQQYF. CDR3 sequence (DNA): TGTGCCAGCAGCCTGGCAGTATCGCAGCAGTACTTC.

The DNA for the CDR3 is TGTGCCAGCAGCTGGACAGGGAACACCGGGGAGCTGTTTTTT. Translation gives CASSWTGNTGELFF. The chain employs TRBV11-3 and TRBJ2-2; 7 bases line up with TRBD1. Germline V lookup: CDR1 SGHNT, CDR2 YENEEA. The CDR3 runs to 14 residues. J lost 1 base, V lost 4 bases, and 0 bases had no gene match.

This chain uses TRBV6-5 with TRBJ2-1; D possibly uses TRBD1 or TRBD2 (5 bases each). CDR3 size: 14 residues. The V end lost 6 bases, the J end lost 2 bases, and 11 bases lay between the germline ends. Germline CDR1 reads MNHEY; CDR2 reads SVGAGI. The CDR3, as DNA: TGTGCCAGCAGCCGGGACGGGGCCTACAATGAGCAGTTCTTC. Its translation is CASSRDGAYNEQFF.

This chain links TRBV5-4 with TRBJ1-4, with TRBD1 as a possible D gene (5 bases). This CDR3 has 14 residues. The germline gives CDR1 SGHNT, CDR2 YYREEE (reference sequence). Between the trimmed V and J ends, which lost 4 bases and 8 bases, there was a span of 15 bases. The CDR3 sequence is CASSVGTEWEKLFF. The DNA of the CDR3 is TGTGCCAGCAGCGTCGGGACCGAGTGGGAAAAACTGTTTTTT. The whole variable domain, remainder taken from reference TRBV5-4 and TRBJ1-4, is ETGVTQSPTHLIKTRGQQVTLRCSSQSGHNTVSWYQQALGQGPQFIFQYYREEENGRGNFPPRFSGLQFPNYSSELNVNALELDDSALYLCASSVGTEWEKLFFGSGTQLSVL.